The 7 T cell receptor beta chains listed next were all sequenced from one sample in a study of cytomegalovirus exposure and HLA in healthy donors. The PCR had 60 Vbeta and 13 Jbeta primers. Using immunoSEQ multiplex PCR, the repertoire was profiled, and TCRdb retains in-frame clones only, with some absent. The sample has hundreds of thousands of clones; 75% to 80% are singletons. The sample was PBMCs. The receptors were sampled from a male donor in good health and CMV-seronegative.

The CDR3, as DNA: TGTGCCATCAGTGAAGGAGGAACCTATGGCTACACCTTC. Protein: CAISEGGTYGYTF. The rearrangement joins TRBV10-3 to TRBJ1-2; no clear D. V dropped 3 bases and J dropped 4 bases, with 9 bases sitting between them. The CDR3 covers 13 residues. Germline V lookup: CDR1 ENHRY, CDR2 SYGVKD.

The chain has TRBV2 and TRBJ1-4; 7 nucleotides line up with TRBD1. This CDR3 is 13 amino acids long. Germline-derived CDR1 and CDR2 are SNHLY and FYNNEI. V lost 6 bases and J lost 8; bases outside the gene matches: 6. The CDR3, as DNA: TGTGCCAGCAGAGGAGACAGGGACGAAAAACTGTTTTTT. Translation gives CASRGDRDEKLFF.

As concerns this clone: At one end the junction does not follow the germline gene, possibly because of a read error. The chain joins TRBV7-7 to TRBJ2-1; perhaps TRBD2 as D (5 bases). The CDR3 contains 16 residues. Germline CDR1 reads SSHAT; CDR2 reads FNYEAQ (reference sequence). The CDR3 loop reads CASSLEPTILFDEQFF. DNA of the CDR3: TGTGCTAGCAGCTTAGAGCCGACTATTTTATTCGATGAGCAGTTCTTC.

This rearrangement joins TRBV13 to TRBJ1-1, with D maybe TRBD1 (6 bases). The germline CDR1 and CDR2 sequences are PRHDT and FYEKMQ (reference sequence). Trimming took 5 bases from V and 3 from J, leaving 13 bases between them. The CDR3 is 14 residues long. The CDR3 here is CASSPWDTDTEAFF. In DNA form, the CDR3 reads TGTGCCAGCAGCCCGTGGGACACAGACACTGAAGCTTTCTTT.

CDR3 sequence reads: CASSRRDRGPYEQYF. The CDR3 DNA reads as TGTGCCAGCAGCCGACGGGACAGGGGGCCCTACGAGCAGTACTTC. The rearrangement links TRBV14 to TRBJ2-7, with 12 bases that match TRBD1. CDR1 is SGHDN and CDR2 is FVKESK in the germline V gene. The CDR3 has 15 residues. J was trimmed by 2 bases and V by 4 bases; bases with no gene match: 3.

The chain uses TRBV4-3 and TRBJ2-1; D ambiguous. Per germline, CDR1 LGHNA and CDR2 YSLEER. V was shortened by 0 bases and J by 7 bases, with 7 bases between the two germline ends. The CDR3 loop spans 13 amino acids. The DNA for the CDR3 is TGCGCCAGCAGCCAAGATCTTGAGAATGAGCAGTTCTTC. The encoded protein is CASSQDLENEQFF.

The rearrangement links TRBV7-2 to TRBJ2-2; TRBD2 might be the D (6 bases). The length of the CDR3 is 13 residues. The V gene lost 6 bases and the J gene lost 5 bases, with 10 bases spanning the gap. Germline loops: CDR1 SGHTA, CDR2 FQGNSA. CDR3 in DNA: TGTGCCAGCAGGGGGGGAAGAACCGGGGAGCTGTTTTTT. This codes for CASRGGRTGELFF.